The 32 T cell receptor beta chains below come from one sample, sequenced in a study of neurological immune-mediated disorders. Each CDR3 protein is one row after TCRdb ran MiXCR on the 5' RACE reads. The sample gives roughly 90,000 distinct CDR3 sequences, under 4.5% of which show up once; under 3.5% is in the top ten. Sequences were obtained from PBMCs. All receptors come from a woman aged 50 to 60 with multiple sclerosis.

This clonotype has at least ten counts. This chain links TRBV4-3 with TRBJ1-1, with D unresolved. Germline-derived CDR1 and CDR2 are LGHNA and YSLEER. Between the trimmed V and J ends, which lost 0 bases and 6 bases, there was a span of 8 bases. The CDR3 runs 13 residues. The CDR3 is CASSQDLRAEAFF. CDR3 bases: TGCGCCAGCAGCCAAGATCTGAGGGCTGAAGCTTTCTTT.

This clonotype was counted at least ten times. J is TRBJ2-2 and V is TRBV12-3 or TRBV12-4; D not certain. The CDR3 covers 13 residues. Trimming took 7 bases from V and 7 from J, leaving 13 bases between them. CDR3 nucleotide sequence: TGTGCCAGCAATTATGTTCTGGGCGGGGAGCTGTTTTTT. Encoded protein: CASNYVLGGELFF.

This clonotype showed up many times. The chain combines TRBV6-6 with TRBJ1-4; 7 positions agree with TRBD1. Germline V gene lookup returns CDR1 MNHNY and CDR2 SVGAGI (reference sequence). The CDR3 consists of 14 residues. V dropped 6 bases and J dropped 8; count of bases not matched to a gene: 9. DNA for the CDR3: TGTGCCAGCAGCCCCCGACAGGGTAGAGAAAAACTGTTTTTT. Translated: CASSPRQGREKLFF.

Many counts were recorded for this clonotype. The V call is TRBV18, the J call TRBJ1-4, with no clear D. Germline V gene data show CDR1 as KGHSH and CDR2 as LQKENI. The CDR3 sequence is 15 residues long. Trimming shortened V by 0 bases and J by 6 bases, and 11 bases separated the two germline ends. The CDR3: CASSPPLGLHEKLFF. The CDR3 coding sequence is TGTGCCAGCTCACCACCCTTGGGTCTTCATGAAAAACTGTTTTTT.

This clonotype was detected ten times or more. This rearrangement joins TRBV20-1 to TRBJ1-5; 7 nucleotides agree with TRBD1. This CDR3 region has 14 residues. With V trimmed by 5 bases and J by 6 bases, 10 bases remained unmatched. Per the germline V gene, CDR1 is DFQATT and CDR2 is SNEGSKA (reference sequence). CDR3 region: CSAYGQVRGQPQHF. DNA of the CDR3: TGCAGTGCTTACGGACAGGTGAGAGGTCAGCCCCAGCATTTT.

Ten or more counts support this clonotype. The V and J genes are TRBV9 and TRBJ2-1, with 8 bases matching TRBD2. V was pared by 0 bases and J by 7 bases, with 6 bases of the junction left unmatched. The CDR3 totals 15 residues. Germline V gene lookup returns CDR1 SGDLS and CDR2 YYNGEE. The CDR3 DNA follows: TGTGCCAGCAGCGTAGACGGGGGGGCAAGAAATGAGCAGTTCTTC. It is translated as CASSVDGGARNEQFF.

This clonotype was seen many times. CDR3 in DNA: TGTGCCAGCAGCCGGGACACCAACACCGGGGAGCTGTTTTTT. Its protein is CASSRDTNTGELFF. The gene calls are TRBV6-5 and TRBJ2-2; D is possibly TRBD1 (6 bases). The CDR3 spans 14 residues. Trimming removed 6 bases from V and 2 bases from J, with 10 bases in between. Germline CDR1 MNHEY, CDR2 SVGAGI.

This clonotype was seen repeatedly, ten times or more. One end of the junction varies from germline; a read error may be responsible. The CDR3 DNA reads as TGTGCCAGCAGCCTTTACCACACCGTGGGTAAAAGCATTCAGTACTTC. Protein: CASSLYHTVGKSIQYF. J is TRBJ2-4 and V is TRBV11-2; no clear D. The germline gives CDR1 SGHAT, CDR2 FQNNGV. The CDR3 runs 16 residues.

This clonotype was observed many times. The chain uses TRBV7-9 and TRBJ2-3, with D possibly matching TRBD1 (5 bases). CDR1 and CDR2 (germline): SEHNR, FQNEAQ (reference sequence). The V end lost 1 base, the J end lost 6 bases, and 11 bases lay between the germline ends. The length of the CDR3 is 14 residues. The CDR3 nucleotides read TGTGCCAGCAGCTTAGTTGCTCAGGGTGATACGCAGTATTTT. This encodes CASSLVAQGDTQYF. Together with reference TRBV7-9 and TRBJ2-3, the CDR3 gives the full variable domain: DTGVSQNPRHKITKRGQNVTFRCDPISEHNRLYWYRQTLGQGPEFLTYFQNEAQLEKSRLLSDRFSAERPKGSFSTLEIQRTEQGDSAMYLCASSLVAQGDTQYFGPGTRLTVL.

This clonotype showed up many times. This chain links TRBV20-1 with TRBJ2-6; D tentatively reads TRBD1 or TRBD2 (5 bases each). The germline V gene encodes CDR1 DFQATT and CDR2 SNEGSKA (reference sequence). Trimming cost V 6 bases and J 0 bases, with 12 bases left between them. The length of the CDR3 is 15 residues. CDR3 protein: CSAPGRSSGANVLTF. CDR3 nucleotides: TGCAGTGCCCCGGGACGTAGCTCTGGGGCCAACGTCCTGACTTTC.

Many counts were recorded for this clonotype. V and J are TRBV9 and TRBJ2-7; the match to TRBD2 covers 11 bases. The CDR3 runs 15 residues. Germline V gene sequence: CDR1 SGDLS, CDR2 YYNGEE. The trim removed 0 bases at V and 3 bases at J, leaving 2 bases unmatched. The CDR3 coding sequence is TGTGCCAGCAGCGTAGGTACTAGCGGGGGCTACGAGCAGTACTTC. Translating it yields CASSVGTSGGYEQYF.

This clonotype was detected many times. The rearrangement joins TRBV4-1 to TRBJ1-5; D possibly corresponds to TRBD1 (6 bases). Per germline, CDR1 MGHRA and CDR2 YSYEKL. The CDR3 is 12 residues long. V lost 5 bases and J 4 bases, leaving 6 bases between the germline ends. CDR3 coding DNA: TGCGCCAGCAGCGACAGGAATCAGCCCCAGCATTTT. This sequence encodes CASSDRNQPQHF.

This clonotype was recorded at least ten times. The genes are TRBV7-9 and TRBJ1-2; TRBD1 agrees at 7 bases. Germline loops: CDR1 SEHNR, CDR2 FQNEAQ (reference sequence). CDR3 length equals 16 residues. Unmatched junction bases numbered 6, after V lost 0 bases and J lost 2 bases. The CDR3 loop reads CASSLARLGQNYGYTF. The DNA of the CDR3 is TGTGCCAGCAGCTTAGCCCGACTGGGACAGAACTATGGCTACACCTTC.

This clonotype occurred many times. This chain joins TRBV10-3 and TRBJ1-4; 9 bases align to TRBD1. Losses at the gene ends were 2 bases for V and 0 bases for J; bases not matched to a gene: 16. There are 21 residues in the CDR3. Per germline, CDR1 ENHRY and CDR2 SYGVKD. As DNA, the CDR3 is TGTGCCATCAGTGAGCGCCACTTTTCCGGGACAGGGTTCTCAACTAATGAAAAACTGTTTTTT. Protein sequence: CAISERHFSGTGFSTNEKLFF.

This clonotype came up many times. The CDR3 sequence: CASSLNGGGFYEQYF. The CDR3 nucleotides read TGTGCCAGCAGCTTAAATGGCGGGGGTTTCTACGAGCAGTACTTC. The V gene is TRBV7-2, the J gene TRBJ2-7; TRBD2 matches 7 bases. Looked up from germline, CDR1 is SGHTA and CDR2 is FQGNSA. The V gene end was trimmed by 2 bases and the J gene end by 3 bases; junction bases not matched to a gene: 7. The CDR3 sequence is 15 residues long.

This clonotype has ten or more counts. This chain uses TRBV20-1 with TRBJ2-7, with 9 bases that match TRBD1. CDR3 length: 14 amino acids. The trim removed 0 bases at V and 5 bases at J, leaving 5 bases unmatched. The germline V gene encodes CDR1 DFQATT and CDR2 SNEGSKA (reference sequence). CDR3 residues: CSAREDRGFDEQYF. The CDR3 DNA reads TGCAGTGCTAGAGAGGACAGGGGATTCGACGAGCAGTACTTC.

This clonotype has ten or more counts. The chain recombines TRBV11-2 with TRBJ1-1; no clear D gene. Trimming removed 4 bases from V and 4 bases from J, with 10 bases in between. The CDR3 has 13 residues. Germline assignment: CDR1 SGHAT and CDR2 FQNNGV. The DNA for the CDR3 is TGTGCCAGCAGCTCGCAGTATAGCACTGAAGCTTTCTTT. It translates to CASSSQYSTEAFF.

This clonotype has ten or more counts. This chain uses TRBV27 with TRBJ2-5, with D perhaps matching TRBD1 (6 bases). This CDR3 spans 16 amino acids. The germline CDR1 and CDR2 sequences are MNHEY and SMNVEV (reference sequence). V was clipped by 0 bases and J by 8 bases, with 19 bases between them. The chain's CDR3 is CASSLSISRGWYTQYF. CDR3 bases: TGTGCCAGCAGTTTATCAATTAGCAGGGGTTGGTACACCCAGTACTTC.

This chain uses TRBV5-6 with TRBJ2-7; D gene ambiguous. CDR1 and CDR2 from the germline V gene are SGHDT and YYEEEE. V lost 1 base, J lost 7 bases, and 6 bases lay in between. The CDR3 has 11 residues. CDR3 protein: CASSLIGEQYF. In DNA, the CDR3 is TGTGCCAGCAGCTTGATCGGGGAGCAGTACTTC.

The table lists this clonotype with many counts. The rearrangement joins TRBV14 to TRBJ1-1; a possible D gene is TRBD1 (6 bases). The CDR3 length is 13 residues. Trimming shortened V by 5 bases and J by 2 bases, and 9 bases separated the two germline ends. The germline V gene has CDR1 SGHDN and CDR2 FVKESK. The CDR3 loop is CASSWGLNTEAFF. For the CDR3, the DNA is TGTGCCAGCAGCTGGGGGCTAAACACTGAAGCTTTCTTT.

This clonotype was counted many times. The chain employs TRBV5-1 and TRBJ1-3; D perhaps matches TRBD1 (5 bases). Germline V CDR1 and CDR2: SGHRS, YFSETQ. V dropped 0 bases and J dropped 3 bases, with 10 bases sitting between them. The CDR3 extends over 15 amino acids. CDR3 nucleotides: TGCGCCAGCAGCTTGGAGGGGACCCTTGGAAACACCATATATTTT. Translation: CASSLEGTLGNTIYF.

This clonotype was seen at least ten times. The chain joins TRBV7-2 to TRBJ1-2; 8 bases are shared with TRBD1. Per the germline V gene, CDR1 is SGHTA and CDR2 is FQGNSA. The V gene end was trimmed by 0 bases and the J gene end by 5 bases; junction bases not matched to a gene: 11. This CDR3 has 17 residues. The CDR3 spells CASSLAGTGTTPYGYTF. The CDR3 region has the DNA TGTGCCAGCAGCTTAGCGGGGACAGGAACAACCCCTTATGGCTACACCTTC.

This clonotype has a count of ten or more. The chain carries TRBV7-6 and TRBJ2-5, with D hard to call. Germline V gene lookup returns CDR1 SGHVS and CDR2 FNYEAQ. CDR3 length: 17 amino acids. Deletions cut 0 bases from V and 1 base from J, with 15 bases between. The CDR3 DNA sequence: TGTGCCAGCAGCTTAGCTCAAAATTTGGCTCTCCAAGAGACCCAGTACTTC. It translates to CASSLAQNLALQETQYF.

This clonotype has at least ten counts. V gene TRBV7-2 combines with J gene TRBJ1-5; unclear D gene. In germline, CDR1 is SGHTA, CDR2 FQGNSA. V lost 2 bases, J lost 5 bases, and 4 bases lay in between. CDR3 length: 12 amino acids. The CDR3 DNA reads TGTGCCAGCAGCTTAAGGGATCAGCCCCAGCATTTT. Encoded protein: CASSLRDQPQHF. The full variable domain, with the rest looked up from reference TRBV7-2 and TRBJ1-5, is GAGVSQSPSNKVTEKGKDVELRCDPISGHTALYWYRQSLGQGLEFLIYFQGNSAPDKSGLPSDRFSAERTGGSVSTLTIQRTQQEDSAVYLCASSLRDQPQHFGDGTRLSIL.

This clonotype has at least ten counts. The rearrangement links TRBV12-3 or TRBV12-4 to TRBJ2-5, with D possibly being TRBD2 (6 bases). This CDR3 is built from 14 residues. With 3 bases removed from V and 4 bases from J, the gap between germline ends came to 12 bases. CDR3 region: CASSFGGAGETQYF. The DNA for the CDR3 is TGTGCCAGCAGTTTCGGAGGGGCTGGAGAGACCCAGTACTTC.

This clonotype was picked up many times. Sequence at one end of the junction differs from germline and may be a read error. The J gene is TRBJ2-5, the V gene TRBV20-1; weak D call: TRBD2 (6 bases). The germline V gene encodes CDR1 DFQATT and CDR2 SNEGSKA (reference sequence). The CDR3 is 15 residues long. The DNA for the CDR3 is TGCAGTGCGACAGACGCGGGACGAAATCAAGGGACCCAGTACTTC. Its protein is CSATDAGRNQGTQYF.

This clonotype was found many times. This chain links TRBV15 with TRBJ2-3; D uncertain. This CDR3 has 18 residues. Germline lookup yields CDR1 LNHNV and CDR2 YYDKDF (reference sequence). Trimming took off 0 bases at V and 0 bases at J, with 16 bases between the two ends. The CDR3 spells CATSRERSTRSSTDTQYF. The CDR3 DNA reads TGTGCCACCAGCAGAGAGAGATCTACGCGGTCTAGCACAGATACGCAGTATTTT.

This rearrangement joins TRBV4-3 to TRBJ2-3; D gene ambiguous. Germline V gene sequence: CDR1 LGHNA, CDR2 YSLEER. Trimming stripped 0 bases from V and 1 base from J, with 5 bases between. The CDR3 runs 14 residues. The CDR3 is CASSQEFRTDTQYF. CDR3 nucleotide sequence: TGCGCCAGCAGCCAAGAGTTCCGCACAGATACGCAGTATTTT.

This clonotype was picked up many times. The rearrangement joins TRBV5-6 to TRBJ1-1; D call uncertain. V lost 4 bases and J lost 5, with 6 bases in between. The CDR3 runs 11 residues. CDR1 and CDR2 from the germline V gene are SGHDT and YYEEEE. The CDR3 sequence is CASSHGTEAFF. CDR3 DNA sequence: TGTGCCAGCAGCCACGGGACTGAAGCTTTCTTT.

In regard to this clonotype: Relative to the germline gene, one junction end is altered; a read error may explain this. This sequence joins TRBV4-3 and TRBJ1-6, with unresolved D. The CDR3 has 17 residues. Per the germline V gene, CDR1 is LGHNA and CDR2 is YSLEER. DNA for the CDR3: TGCGCCAGCAGACAAGATATTGGTTCATCTTATAATTCACCCCTCCACTTT. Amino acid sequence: CASRQDIGSSYNSPLHF.

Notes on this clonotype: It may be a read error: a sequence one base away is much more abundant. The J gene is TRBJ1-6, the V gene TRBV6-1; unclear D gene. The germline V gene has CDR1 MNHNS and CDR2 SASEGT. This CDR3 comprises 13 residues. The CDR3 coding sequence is TGTGCCAGCAGTGAATTGAACGATTCACACCTCCACTTT. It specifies CASSELNDSHLHF.

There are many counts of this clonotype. CDR3 nucleotide sequence: TGCAGCGTTGAAGATGACCACAATGAGCAGTTCTTC. Encoded protein: CSVEDDHNEQFF. J is TRBJ2-1 and V is TRBV29-1; D gene uncertain. CDR3 length equals 12 residues. Trimming stripped 0 bases from V and 5 bases from J, with 5 bases between. The germline CDR1 and CDR2 sequences are SQVTM and ANQGSEA.